The rows below give T cell receptor beta chains drawn from one sample of a study of human T cells and chemical hapten exposure. TCRdb re-called the RACE reads with MiXCR, one entry per CDR3 protein. The table shows around 150,000 distinct CDR3 sequences, with about 14% occurring only once. This specimen consisted of whole blood, obtained in connection with sensitization to the hapten diphenylcyclopropenone (DPC). The receptors stem from a woman aged 25 to 45 with alopecia areata. Some clones in this sample may be carry-over from other donors' samples. Each CDR3 is given with its conserved first and last residue.

v_call,j_call,cdr3_aa
TRBV6-5,TRBJ1-2,CASSLASGGYGYTF
TRBV7-2,TRBJ2-1,CASSLASGRPTTYNEQFF
TRBV12-3/TRBV12-4,TRBJ2-2,CASSTGTGTTGELFF
TRBV27,TRBJ2-2,CASRRDWATGELFF
TRBV5-1,TRBJ2-3,CASSLGTGSSDTQYF
TRBV7-2,TRBJ2-7,CASSLTGGTGRYEQYF
TRBV28,TRBJ2-7,CASSGYRVSYEQYF
TRBV29-1,TRBJ2-3,CSVALGLGTDTQYF
TRBV6-4,TRBJ2-3,CASSQLAGGRDTQYF
TRBV7-8,TRBJ1-1,CASSLSEGVTEAFF
TRBV4-1,TRBJ1-6,CASSLLGQGNNSPLHF
TRBV2,TRBJ1-2,CASGGTANYGYTF
TRBV7-9,TRBJ2-5,CASSYSSWETQYF
TRBV4-2,TRBJ1-4,CASSQSQDRNEKLFF
TRBV5-1,TRBJ2-3,CASSPWTSGASTDTQYF
TRBV4-1,TRBJ1-6,CASSQDAPPGTGNSPLHF
TRBV7-2,TRBJ2-7,CASSLKGGEQYF
TRBV6-2/TRBV6-3,TRBJ2-1,CASRTSGGNEQFF
TRBV6-2/TRBV6-3,TRBJ2-1,CASLTAGQGSYNEQFF
TRBV27,TRBJ1-5,CASRVNWGNQPQHF
TRBV28,TRBJ2-7,CAIQRAADEQYF
TRBV18,TRBJ2-1,CASSPTWRGVYNEQFF
TRBV29-1,TRBJ1-1,CSVDGGAVTEAFF
TRBV29-1,TRBJ2-7,CSASRGTAYEQYF
TRBV9,TRBJ2-1,CASSAGTPNNEQFF
TRBV29-1,TRBJ2-6,CSVVGEGSGANVLTF
TRBV28,TRBJ2-7,CASSFQGQSFYEQYF